These 12 T cell receptor beta chains were sequenced from one sample in a study of circulating and synovial CD4+ cells in juvenile arthritis. TCRdb's table, derived via immunoSEQ multiplex PCR, lists solely in-frame clones and lacks some. The sample carries around 31,000 clones, about 95% recorded once. Sequences were obtained from CD4+ T cells from blood. Every receptor here comes from a human donor with juvenile idiopathic arthritis.

The chain employs TRBV19 and TRBJ1-1; TRBD1 is a possible D gene (5 bases). The germline gives CDR1 LNHDA, CDR2 SQIVND (reference sequence). The CDR3 is made up of 15 amino acids. The germline V and J ends were trimmed by 7 bases and 3 bases, with 18 bases remaining between them. As DNA, the CDR3 is TGTGCCAGTATGCCTCGCGGGGGATCGGACACTGAAGCTTTCTTT. Residues: CASMPRGGSDTEAFF.

The chain links TRBV19 to TRBJ1-2; no reliable D call. Trimming shortened V by 7 bases and J by 2 bases, and 8 bases separated the two germline ends. Germline V lookup: CDR1 LNHDA, CDR2 SQIVND (reference sequence). The CDR3 loop spans 12 amino acids. CDR3 loop: CASTKTNYGYTF. In nucleotides, the CDR3 is TGTGCCAGTACAAAAACAAACTATGGCTACACCTTC.

The genes are TRBV19 and TRBJ1-5; 8 bases agree with TRBD1. In germline, CDR1 is LNHDA, CDR2 SQIVND (reference sequence). The CDR3 extends over 14 amino acids. Germline trimming cut 5 bases from V and 11 bases from J; bases unmatched to any gene: 11. The CDR3 DNA sequence: TGTGCCAGTAGTTCGGACAGGGTGAAATTAGCCCAGCATTTT. Protein product: CASSSDRVKLAQHF.

The V and J genes are TRBV6-4 and TRBJ2-7; D may be TRBD2 (5 bases). The CDR3 totals 11 residues. Per the germline V gene, CDR1 is MRHNA and CDR2 is SNTAGT. Trimming cost V 6 bases and J 6 bases, with 9 bases left between them. The CDR3 nucleotides are TGTGCCAGCAGCGGAGGAGGCGAGCAGTACTTC. Translation: CASSGGGEQYF.

V is TRBV7-2 and J is TRBJ2-5, with 10 bases identical to TRBD1. There are 17 residues in the CDR3. V shed 1 base, J shed 5 bases, and the junction held 10 bases outside the gene matches. Germline V gene lookup returns CDR1 SGHTA and CDR2 FQGNSA. The CDR3 coding sequence is TGTGCCAGCAGCTTAGTGTTTGGACAGGGGGTCCGGGAGACCCAGTACTTC. This translates into CASSLVFGQGVRETQYF.

The CDR3 nucleotides are TGTGCCAGCAGTTTCGGGGGGGGTCGGGAGACCCAGTACTTC. Protein sequence: CASSFGGGRETQYF. The chain is built from TRBV27 and TRBJ2-5; 8 positions match TRBD2. This CDR3 contains 14 residues. Germline V lookup: CDR1 MNHEY, CDR2 SMNVEV (reference sequence). The junction had 5 bases not matched to a gene; V was cut back by 3 bases and J by 5 bases.

The genes are TRBV4-2 and TRBJ2-5; the match to TRBD2 covers 13 bases. Germline V gene data show CDR1 as LGHNA and CDR2 as YNFKEQ. This CDR3 has 17 amino acids. V shed 5 bases and J 4 bases; nucleotides not matched to a gene: 10. The CDR3 DNA reads as TGTGCCAGCAGCTCCGGGGAGGGACTAGCGGGACGAGAGACCCAGTACTTC. It translates to CASSSGEGLAGRETQYF.

The CDR3 coding sequence is TGTGCCAGCAGCTTAGGCCGGACTAGCACAGATACGCAGTATTTT. This sequence encodes CASSLGRTSTDTQYF. The chain uses TRBV7-9 and TRBJ2-3; D is perhaps TRBD2 (5 bases). The CDR3 consists of 15 residues. V gave up 1 base and J gave up 0 bases, with 8 bases separating them. Germline lookup yields CDR1 SEHNR and CDR2 FQNEAQ (reference sequence). The full variable domain, rest sourced from reference TRBV7-9 and TRBJ2-3, is DTGVSQNPRHKITKRGQNVTFRCDPISEHNRLYWYRQTLGQGPEFLTYFQNEAQLEKSRLLSDRFSAERPKGSFSTLEIQRTEQGDSAMYLCASSLGRTSTDTQYFGPGTRLTVL.

A single count supports this clone. The J gene is TRBJ2-5, the V gene TRBV5-1; possible D gene TRBD2, 6 bases. The germline V gene encodes CDR1 SGHRS and CDR2 YFSETQ. The length of the CDR3 is 16 residues. V lost 6 bases to trimming and J lost 0 bases, with 18 bases between them. CDR3 in DNA: TGCGCCAGCAAGGGTCAGGCGGGGTGGAACCAAGAGACCCAGTACTTC. Protein product: CASKGQAGWNQETQYF.

The V gene is TRBV28, the J gene TRBJ2-3, with D possibly being TRBD2 (7 bases). The CDR3 contains 14 residues. Germline lookup yields CDR1 MDHEN and CDR2 SYDVKM. Trimming left V 8 bases short and J 5 bases short, with 17 bases between. CDR3 protein: CASLSGGAKDTQYF. The CDR3 coding sequence is TGTGCCAGCCTCTCGGGGGGCGCGAAAGATACGCAGTATTTT.

The chain links TRBV28 to TRBJ1-2; TRBD1 might be the D (6 bases). Germline-derived CDR1 and CDR2 are MDHEN and SYDVKM. V gave up 2 bases and J gave up 7 bases, with 14 bases separating them. The CDR3 consists of 14 residues. CDR3 loop: CASSLPYRVGGYTF. The CDR3 DNA sequence: TGTGCCAGCAGTTTACCCTACAGGGTGGGTGGCTACACCTTC.

This chain uses TRBV28 with TRBJ2-3, with D maybe TRBD1 (6 bases). The CDR3 extends over 15 amino acids. The germline V gene has CDR1 MDHEN and CDR2 SYDVKM. V lost 5 bases and J lost 1, with 13 bases in between. Here the CDR3 reads CASSPGAAGTDTQYF. The CDR3 DNA reads TGTGCCAGCAGTCCAGGGGCCGCGGGCACAGATACGCAGTATTTT.